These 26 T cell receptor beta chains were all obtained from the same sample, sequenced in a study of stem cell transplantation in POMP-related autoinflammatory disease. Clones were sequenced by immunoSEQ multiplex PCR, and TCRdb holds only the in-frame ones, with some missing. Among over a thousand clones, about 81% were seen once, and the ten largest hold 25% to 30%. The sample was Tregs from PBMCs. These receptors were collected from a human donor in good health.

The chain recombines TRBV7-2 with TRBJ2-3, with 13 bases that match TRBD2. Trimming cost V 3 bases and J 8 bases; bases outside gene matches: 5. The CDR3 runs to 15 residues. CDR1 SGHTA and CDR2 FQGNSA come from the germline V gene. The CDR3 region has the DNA TGTGCCAGCAGCTTTTTTACTAGCGGGGGGGCTACGCAGTATTTT. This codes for CASSFFTSGGATQYF. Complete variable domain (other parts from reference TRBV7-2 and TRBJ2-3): GAGVSQSPSNKVTEKGKDVELRCDPISGHTALYWYRQSLGQGLEFLIYFQGNSAPDKSGLPSDRFSAERTGGSVSTLTIQRTQQEDSAVYLCASSFFTSGGATQYFGPGTRLTVL.

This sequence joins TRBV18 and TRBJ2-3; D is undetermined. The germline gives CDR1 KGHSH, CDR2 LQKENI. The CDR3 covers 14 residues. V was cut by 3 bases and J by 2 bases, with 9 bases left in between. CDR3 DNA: TGTGCCAGCTCACCCAACCGGGCCACAGATACGCAGTATTTT. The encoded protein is CASSPNRATDTQYF.

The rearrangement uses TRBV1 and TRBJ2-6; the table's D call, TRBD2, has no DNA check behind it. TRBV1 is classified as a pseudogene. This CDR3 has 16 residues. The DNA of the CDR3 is TGCACCAGCAGAGCGATGAGTTTGTGTCGGGCCAACGTCCTGACTTTC. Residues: CTSRAMSLCRANVLTF.

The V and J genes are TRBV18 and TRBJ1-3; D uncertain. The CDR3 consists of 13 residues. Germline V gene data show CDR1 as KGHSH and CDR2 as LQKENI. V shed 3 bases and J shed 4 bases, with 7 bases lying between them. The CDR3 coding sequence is TGTGCCAGCTCACCCTTTCGGGGAAACACCATATATTTT. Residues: CASSPFRGNTIYF.

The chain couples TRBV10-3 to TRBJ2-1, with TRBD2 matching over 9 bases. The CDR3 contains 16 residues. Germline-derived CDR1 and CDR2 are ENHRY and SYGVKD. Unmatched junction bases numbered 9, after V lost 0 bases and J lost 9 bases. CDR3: CAISESMAGGPGEQFF. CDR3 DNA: TGTGCCATCAGTGAGTCCATGGCGGGAGGGCCTGGTGAGCAGTTCTTC.

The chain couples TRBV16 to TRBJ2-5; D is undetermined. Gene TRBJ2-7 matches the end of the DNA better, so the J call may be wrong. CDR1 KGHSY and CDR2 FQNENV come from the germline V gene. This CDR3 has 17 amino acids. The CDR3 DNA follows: TGTGCCAGCAGCCCCTTACGGTCCCCTCGTTCGGCCTACGAGCAGTACTTC. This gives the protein CASSPLRSPRSAYEQYF.

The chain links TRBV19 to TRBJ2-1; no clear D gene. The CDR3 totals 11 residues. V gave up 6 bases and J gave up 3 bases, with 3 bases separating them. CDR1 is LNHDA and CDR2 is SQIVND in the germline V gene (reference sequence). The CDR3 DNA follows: TGTGCCAGTAGCCTCTACAATGAGCAGTTCTTC. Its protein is CASSLYNEQFF.

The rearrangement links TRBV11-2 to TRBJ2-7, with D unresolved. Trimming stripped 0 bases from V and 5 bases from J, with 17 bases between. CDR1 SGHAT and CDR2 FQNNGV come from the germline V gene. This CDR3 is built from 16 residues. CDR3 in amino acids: CASSLDVFIEAHEQYF. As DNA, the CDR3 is TGTGCCAGCAGCTTAGATGTATTCATAGAGGCCCACGAGCAGTACTTC.

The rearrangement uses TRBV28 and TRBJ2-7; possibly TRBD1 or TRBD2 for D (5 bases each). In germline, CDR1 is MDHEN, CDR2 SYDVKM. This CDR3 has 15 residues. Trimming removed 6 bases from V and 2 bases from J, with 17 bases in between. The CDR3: CASRDLGRLTYEQYF. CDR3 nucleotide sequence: TGTGCCAGCAGAGACTTGGGACGGCTAACCTACGAGCAGTACTTC.

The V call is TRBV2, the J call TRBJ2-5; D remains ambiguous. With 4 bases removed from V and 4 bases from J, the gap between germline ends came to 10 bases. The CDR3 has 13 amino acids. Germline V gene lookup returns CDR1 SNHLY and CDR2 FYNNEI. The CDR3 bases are TGTGCCAGCAGTGCCAGCCCCCGAGAGACCCAGTACTTC. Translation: CASSASPRETQYF.

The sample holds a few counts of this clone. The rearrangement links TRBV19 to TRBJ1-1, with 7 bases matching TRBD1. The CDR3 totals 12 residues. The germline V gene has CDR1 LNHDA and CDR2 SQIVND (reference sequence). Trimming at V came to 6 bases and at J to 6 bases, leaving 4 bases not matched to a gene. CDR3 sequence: CASRTGISEAFF. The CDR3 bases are TGTGCCAGTAGGACAGGGATCTCTGAAGCTTTCTTT.

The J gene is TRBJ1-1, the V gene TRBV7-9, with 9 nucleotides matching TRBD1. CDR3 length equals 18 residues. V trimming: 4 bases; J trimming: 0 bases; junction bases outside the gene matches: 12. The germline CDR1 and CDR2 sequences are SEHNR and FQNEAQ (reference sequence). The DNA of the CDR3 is TGTGCCAGCAGCTCTACCGAACGCGGGACAGGGTTGAACACTGAAGCTTTCTTT. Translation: CASSSTERGTGLNTEAFF.

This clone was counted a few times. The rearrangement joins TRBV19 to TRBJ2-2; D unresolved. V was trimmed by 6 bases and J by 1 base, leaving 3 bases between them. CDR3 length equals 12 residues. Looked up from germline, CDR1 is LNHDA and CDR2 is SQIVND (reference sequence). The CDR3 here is CASRQNTGELFF. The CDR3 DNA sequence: TGTGCCAGTAGACAGAACACCGGGGAGCTGTTTTTT.

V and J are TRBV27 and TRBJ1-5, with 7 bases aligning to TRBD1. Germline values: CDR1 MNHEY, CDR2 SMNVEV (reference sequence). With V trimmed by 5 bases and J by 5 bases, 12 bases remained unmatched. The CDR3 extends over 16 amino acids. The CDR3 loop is CASSRLPGQPDQPQHF. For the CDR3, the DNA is TGTGCCAGCAGTCGTCTCCCGGGACAGCCAGATCAGCCCCAGCATTTT.

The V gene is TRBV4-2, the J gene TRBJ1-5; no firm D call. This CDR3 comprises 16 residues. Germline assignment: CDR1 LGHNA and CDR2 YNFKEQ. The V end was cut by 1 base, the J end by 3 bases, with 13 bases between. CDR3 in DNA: TGTGCCAGCAGCCAAGCTGTGACGGATTACAATCAGCCCCAGCATTTT. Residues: CASSQAVTDYNQPQHF.

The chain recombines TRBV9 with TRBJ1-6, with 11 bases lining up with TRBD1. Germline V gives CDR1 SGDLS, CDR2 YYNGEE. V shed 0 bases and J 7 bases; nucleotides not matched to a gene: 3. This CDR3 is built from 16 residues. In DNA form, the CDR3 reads TGTGCCAGCAGCGTAGAAGGGACAGGGGGAAATTCACCCCTCCACTTT. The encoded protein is CASSVEGTGGNSPLHF. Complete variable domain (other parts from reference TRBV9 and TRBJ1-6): DSGVTQTPKHLITATGQRVTLRCSPRSGDLSVYWYQQSLDQGLQFLIQYYNGEERAKGNILERFSAQQFPDLHSELNLSSLELGDSALYFCASSVEGTGGNSPLHFGNGTRLTVT.

This chain's CDR3 is CASSEVTGLAGGLQNEQFF. The DNA of the CDR3 is TGTGCCAGCAGTGAAGTGACCGGACTAGCGGGAGGGCTCCAGAATGAGCAGTTCTTC. The chain uses TRBV6-1 and TRBJ2-1; 15 bases map to TRBD2. V lost 1 base to trimming and J lost 7 bases; unmatched junction nucleotides: 11. This CDR3 region has 19 residues. CDR1 and CDR2 (germline): MNHNS, SASEGT.

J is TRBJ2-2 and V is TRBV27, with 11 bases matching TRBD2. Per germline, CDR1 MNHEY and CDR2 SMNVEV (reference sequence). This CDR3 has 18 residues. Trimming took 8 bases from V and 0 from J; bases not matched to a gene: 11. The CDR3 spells CASGVSLAGDPNTGELFF. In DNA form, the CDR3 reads TGTGCCAGCGGCGTATCACTAGCGGGAGACCCGAACACCGGGGAGCTGTTTTTT.

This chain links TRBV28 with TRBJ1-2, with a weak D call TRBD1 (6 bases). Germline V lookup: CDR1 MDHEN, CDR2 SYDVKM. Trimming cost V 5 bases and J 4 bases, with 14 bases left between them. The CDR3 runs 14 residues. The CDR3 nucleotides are TGTGCCAGCAGTCCTCTCACAGGGAGCTATGGCTACACCTTC. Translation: CASSPLTGSYGYTF.

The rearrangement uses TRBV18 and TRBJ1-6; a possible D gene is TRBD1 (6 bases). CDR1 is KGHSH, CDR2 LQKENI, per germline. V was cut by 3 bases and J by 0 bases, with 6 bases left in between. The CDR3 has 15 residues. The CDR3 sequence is CASSPDSSYNSPLHF. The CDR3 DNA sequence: TGTGCCAGCTCACCGGACAGCTCCTATAATTCACCCCTCCACTTT. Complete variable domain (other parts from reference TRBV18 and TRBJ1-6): NAGVMQNPRHLVRRRGQEARLRCSPMKGHSHVYWYRQLPEEGLKFMVYLQKENIIDESGMPKERFSAEFPKEGPSILRIQQVVRGDSAAYFCASSPDSSYNSPLHFGNGTRLTVT.

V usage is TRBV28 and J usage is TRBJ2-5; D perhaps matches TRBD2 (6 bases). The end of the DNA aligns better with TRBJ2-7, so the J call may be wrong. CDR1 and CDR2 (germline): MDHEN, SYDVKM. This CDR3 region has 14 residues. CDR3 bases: TGTGCCAGCAGTTTAAGGCGGGATAACTACGAGCAGTACTTC. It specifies CASSLRRDNYEQYF.

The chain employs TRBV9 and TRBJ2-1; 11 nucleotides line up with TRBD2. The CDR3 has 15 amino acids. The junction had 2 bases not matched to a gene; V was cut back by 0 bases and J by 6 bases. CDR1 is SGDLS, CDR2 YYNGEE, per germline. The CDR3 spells CASSVDTSGGNEQFF. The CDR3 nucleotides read TGTGCCAGCAGCGTAGATACTAGCGGGGGCAATGAGCAGTTCTTC.

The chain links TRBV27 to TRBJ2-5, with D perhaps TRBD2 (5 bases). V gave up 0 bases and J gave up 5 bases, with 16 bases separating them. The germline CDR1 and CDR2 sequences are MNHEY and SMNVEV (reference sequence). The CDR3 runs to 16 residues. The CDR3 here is CASSLSPVRGLETQYF. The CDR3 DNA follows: TGTGCCAGCAGTTTATCCCCAGTTCGGGGATTGGAGACCCAGTACTTC.

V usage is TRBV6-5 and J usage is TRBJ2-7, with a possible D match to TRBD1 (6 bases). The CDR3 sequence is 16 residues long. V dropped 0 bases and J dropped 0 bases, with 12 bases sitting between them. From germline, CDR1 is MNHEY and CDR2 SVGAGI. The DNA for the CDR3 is TGTGCCAGCAGTTACTCGCGCCAGGGGAACTCCTACGAGCAGTACTTC. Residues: CASSYSRQGNSYEQYF.

The CDR3 nucleotides are TGTGCCAGCTCCCCTATTCACAGGGAAGAGACCCAGTACTTC. Translation gives CASSPIHREETQYF. The chain joins TRBV27 to TRBJ2-5, with D perhaps matching TRBD1 (6 bases). Trimming took off 8 bases at V and 3 bases at J, with 16 bases between the two ends. From germline, CDR1 is MNHEY and CDR2 SMNVEV (reference sequence). The CDR3 has 14 amino acids.

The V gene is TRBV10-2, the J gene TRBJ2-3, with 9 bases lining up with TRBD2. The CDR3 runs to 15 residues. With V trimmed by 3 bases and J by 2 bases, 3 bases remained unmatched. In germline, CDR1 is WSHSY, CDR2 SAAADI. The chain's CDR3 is CASSDASGITDTQYF. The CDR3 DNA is TGCGCCAGCAGTGACGCTAGCGGGATCACAGATACGCAGTATTTT.